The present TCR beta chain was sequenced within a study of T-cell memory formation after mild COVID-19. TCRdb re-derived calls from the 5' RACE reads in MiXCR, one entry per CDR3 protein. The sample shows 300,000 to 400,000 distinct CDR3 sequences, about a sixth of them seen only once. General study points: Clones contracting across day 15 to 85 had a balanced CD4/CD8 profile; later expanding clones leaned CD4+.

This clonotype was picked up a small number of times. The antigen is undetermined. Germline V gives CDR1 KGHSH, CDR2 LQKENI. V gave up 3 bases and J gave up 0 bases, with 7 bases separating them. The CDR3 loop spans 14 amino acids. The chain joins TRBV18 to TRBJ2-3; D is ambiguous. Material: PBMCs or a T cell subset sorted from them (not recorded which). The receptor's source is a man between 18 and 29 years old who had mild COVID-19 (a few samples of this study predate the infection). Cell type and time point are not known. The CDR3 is CASSPQESTDTQYF. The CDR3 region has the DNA TGTGCCAGCTCACCTCAGGAAAGCACAGATACGCAGTATTTT. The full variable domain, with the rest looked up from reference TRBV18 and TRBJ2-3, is NAGVMQNPRHLVRRRGQEARLRCSPMKGHSHVYWYRQLPEEGLKFMVYLQKENIIDESGMPKERFSAEFPKEGPSILRIQQVVRGDSAAYFCASSPQESTDTQYFGPGTRLTVL.